One TCR beta chain is described in this entry. The CDR3 covers 14 residues. CDR1 SEHNR and CDR2 FQNEAQ come from the germline V gene (reference sequence). Trimming pared 5 bases from V and 4 bases from J, leaving 13 bases between. These data originate in a study of shared clonotypes between healthy human individuals. Sequencing was performed with immunoSEQ multiplex PCR; in TCRdb, only in-frame clones are kept and a portion is missing. This sample yields more than 1,200,000 clones, of which about 98.5% are seen a single time; about 0.4% belongs to the top ten. The receptor comes from a man aged 25-45 years in good health. This chain connects TRBV7-9 to TRBJ2-3; D unclear. The sequenced material came from naive CD4+ T cells sorted from blood. Subset denoted: CD45RA+ positively selected. The CDR3 reads CASSPRIVADTQYF. The DNA for the CDR3 is TGTGCCAGCAGCCCCCGTATAGTCGCAGATACGCAGTATTTT.